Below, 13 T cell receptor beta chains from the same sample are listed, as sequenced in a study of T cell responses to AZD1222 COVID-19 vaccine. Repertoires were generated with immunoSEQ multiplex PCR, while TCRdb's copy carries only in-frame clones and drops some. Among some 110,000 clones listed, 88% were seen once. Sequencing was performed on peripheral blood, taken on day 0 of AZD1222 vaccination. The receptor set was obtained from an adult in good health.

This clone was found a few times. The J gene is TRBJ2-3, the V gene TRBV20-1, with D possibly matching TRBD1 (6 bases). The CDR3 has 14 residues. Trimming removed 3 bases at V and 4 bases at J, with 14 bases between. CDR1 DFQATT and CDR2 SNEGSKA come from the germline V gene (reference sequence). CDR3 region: CSASGHQGSDTQYF. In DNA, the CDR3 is TGCAGTGCTAGTGGCCATCAGGGGTCAGATACGCAGTATTTT.

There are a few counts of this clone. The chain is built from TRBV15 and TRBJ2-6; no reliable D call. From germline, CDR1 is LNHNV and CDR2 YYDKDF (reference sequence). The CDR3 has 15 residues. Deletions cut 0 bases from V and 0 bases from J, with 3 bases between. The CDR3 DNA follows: TGTGCCACCAGCAGAGACATCTCTGGGGCCAACGTCCTGACTTTC. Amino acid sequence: CATSRDISGANVLTF. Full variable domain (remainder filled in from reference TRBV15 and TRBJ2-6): DAMVIQNPRYQVTQFGKPVTLSCSQTLNHNVMYWYQQKSSQAPKLLFHYYDKDFNNEADTPDNFQSRRPNTSFCFLDIRSPGLGDTAMYLCATSRDISGANVLTFGAGSRLTVL.

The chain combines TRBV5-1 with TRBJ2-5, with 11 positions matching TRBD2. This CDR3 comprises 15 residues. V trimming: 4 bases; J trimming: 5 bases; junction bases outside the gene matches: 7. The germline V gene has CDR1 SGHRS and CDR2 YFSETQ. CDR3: CASSLLTSGGETQYF. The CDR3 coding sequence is TGCGCCAGCAGCCTCCTAACTAGCGGGGGTGAGACCCAGTACTTC.

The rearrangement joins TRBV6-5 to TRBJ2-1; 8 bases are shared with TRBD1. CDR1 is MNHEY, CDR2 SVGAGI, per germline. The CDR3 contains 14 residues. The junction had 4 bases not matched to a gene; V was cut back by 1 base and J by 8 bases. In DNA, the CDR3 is TGTGCCAGCAGTTACTTAGGACAGGGTCATGAGCAGTTCTTC. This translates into CASSYLGQGHEQFF.

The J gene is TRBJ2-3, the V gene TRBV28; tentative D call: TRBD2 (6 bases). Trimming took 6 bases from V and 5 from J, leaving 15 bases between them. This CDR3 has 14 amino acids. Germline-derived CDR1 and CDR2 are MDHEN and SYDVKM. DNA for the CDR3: TGTGCCAGCAGGCGGAGGGAATCACGAGATACGCAGTATTTT. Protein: CASRRRESRDTQYF.

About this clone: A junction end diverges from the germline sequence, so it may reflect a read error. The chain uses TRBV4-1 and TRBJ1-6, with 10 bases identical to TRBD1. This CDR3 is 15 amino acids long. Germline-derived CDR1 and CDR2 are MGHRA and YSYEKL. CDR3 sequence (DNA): TGCGCCAGCAGCAAAGACAGGGGGCCTGATTCACCCCTCCACTTT. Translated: CASSKDRGPDSPLHF.

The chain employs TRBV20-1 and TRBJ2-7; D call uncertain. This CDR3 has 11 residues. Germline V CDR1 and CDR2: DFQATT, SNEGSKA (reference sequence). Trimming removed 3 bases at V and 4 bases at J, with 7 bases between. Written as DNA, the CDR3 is TGCAGTGCTAGGAAAGGGTACGAGCAGTACTTC. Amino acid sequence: CSARKGYEQYF.

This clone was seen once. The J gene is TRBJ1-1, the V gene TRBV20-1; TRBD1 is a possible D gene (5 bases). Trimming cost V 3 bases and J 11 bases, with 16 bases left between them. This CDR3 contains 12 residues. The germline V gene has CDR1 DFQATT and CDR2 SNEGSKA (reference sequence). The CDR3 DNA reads TGCAGTGCTAGTGATGGGGGGTTCGCGGCTTTCTTT. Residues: CSASDGGFAAFF.

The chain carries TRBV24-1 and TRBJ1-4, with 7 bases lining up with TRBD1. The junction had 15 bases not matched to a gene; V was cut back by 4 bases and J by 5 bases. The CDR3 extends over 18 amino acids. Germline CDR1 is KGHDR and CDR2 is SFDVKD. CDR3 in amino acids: CATSDSRDSMTSNEKLFF. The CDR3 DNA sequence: TGTGCCACCAGTGACTCCAGGGACAGCATGACTTCCAATGAAAAACTGTTTTTT.

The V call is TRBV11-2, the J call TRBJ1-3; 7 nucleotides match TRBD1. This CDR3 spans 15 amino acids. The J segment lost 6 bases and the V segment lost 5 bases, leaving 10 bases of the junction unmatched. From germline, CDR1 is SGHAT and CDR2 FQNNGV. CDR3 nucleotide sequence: TGTGCCAGCAGCCTGGCCAGGGGGATCGTAAACACCATATATTTT. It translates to CASSLARGIVNTIYF.

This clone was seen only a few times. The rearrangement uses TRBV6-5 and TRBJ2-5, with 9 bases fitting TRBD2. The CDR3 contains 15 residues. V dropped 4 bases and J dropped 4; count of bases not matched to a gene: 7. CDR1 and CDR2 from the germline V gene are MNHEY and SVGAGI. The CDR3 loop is CASSSTGAGGETQYF. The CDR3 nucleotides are TGTGCCAGCAGTTCGACGGGAGCGGGGGGAGAGACCCAGTACTTC.

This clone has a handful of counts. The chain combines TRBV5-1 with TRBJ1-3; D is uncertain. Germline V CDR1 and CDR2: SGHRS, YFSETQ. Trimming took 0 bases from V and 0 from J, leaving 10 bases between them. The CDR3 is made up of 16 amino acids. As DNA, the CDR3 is TGCGCCAGCAGCTTGGGTCAGCCTAGCTCTGGAAACACCATATATTTT. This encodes CASSLGQPSSGNTIYF.

CDR3 protein: CSVETSTDTQYF. In nucleotides, the CDR3 is TGCAGCGTTGAAACGAGCACAGATACGCAGTATTTT. This rearrangement joins TRBV29-1 to TRBJ2-3; D is uncertain. CDR3 length equals 12 residues. V was clipped by 2 bases and J by 0 bases, with 3 bases between them. CDR1 SQVTM and CDR2 ANQGSEA come from the germline V gene.